One sample yielded the 28 T cell receptor beta chains listed below, sequenced in a study of blood T cell repertoires in COVID-19. Profiling relied on immunoSEQ multiplex PCR, and the TCRdb table lists in-frame clones only, not all of them. Here the sample spans approximately 120,000 clones, approximately 68% being singletons. Sequenced material: peripheral blood. The receptors here all came from an older woman with acute or convalescent COVID-19.

The rearrangement links TRBV30 to TRBJ2-7; D is unclear. This CDR3 is 12 amino acids long. V gave up 3 bases and J gave up 0 bases, with 6 bases separating them. The germline gives CDR1 GTSNPN, CDR2 SVGIG (reference sequence). The CDR3 loop is CAWRGGSYEQYF. The CDR3 DNA reads as TGTGCCTGGAGAGGCGGCTCCTACGAGCAGTACTTC.

The chain recombines TRBV18 with TRBJ2-1, with a weak D call TRBD1 (5 bases). V was cut by 0 bases and J by 6 bases, with 12 bases left in between. The germline V gene encodes CDR1 KGHSH and CDR2 LQKENI. The CDR3 totals 15 residues. The CDR3 bases are TGTGCCAGCTCACCACCCACAAGGACACGCAATGAGCAGTTCTTC. The encoded protein is CASSPPTRTRNEQFF.

This clone was observed a handful of times. The rearrangement uses TRBV6-6 and TRBJ2-3; 9 positions match TRBD1. Germline lookup yields CDR1 MNHNY and CDR2 SVGAGI (reference sequence). The CDR3 is made up of 15 amino acids. The J segment lost 3 bases and the V segment lost 4 bases, leaving 5 bases of the junction unmatched. DNA for the CDR3: TGTGCCAGCAGTTCCTCCGGGACAGGGACAGATACGCAGTATTTT. Its protein product is CASSSSGTGTDTQYF.

This clone came up a few times. The chain couples TRBV6-5 to TRBJ1-2; a weak D match, TRBD1 (5 bases). Trimming took off 5 bases at V and 3 bases at J, with 16 bases between the two ends. The CDR3 spans 15 residues. The V gene's germline CDR1 is MNHEY and CDR2 SVGAGI. In nucleotides, the CDR3 is TGTGCCAGCAGTACTGAGTGGGACTCCTACTATGGCTACACCTTC. Its translation: CASSTEWDSYYGYTF.

This rearrangement joins TRBV2 to TRBJ1-4; 9 bases fit TRBD1. This CDR3 spans 17 amino acids. V shed 6 bases and J 3 bases; nucleotides not matched to a gene: 11. Germline CDR1 and CDR2: SNHLY and FYNNEI. As DNA, the CDR3 is TGTGCCAGCAGCCTTCCGGGACAGGGTTTAGCTAATGAAAAACTGTTTTTT. The encoded protein is CASSLPGQGLANEKLFF.

This chain connects TRBV11-2 to TRBJ2-3, with D perhaps TRBD2 (6 bases). Germline V gene lookup returns CDR1 SGHAT and CDR2 FQNNGV. The CDR3 is made up of 15 amino acids. V dropped 1 base and J dropped 5 bases, with 13 bases sitting between them. CDR3 in amino acids: CASSLVGQGGDTQYF. In DNA form, the CDR3 reads TGTGCCAGCAGCTTAGTGGGCCAGGGAGGAGATACGCAGTATTTT.

CDR3 residues: CASSLQGVAGNTIYF. The CDR3 region has the DNA TGTGCCAGCAGCCTACAGGGAGTCGCTGGAAACACCATATATTTT. The rearrangement links TRBV2 to TRBJ1-3, with D perhaps matching TRBD1 (6 bases). Trimming pared 6 bases from V and 2 bases from J, leaving 14 bases between. Germline-derived CDR1 and CDR2 are SNHLY and FYNNEI. The CDR3 is 15 residues long.

A single count supports this clone. This chain joins TRBV12-2 and TRBJ1-4; TRBD1 is taken as the D call from the table, unchecked against the DNA. TRBV12-2 is termed a pseudogene. The CDR3 contains 14 residues. This chain's CDR3 is CASRLVNPVEKLFF. The CDR3, as DNA: TGTGCAAGTCGCTTAGTCAACCCAGTTGAAAAACTGTTTTTT.

This rearrangement joins TRBV6-5 to TRBJ2-2; no reliable D call. The CDR3 is made up of 14 amino acids. In germline, CDR1 is MNHEY, CDR2 SVGAGI. V was trimmed by 6 bases and J by 4 bases, leaving 12 bases between them. CDR3 sequence reads: CASSLDGLTGELFF. CDR3 bases: TGTGCCAGCAGCCTGGATGGGCTCACCGGGGAGCTGTTTTTT.

This clone was seen repeatedly, ten times or more. The V and J genes are TRBV29-1 and TRBJ2-2, with 11 bases matching TRBD2. CDR3 length equals 18 residues. Unmatched junction bases numbered 10, after V lost 4 bases and J lost 0 bases. Germline CDR1 is SQVTM and CDR2 is ANQGSEA. The CDR3: CSVGSGASGGPNTGELFF. CDR3 DNA: TGCAGCGTTGGGAGTGGTGCTAGCGGGGGGCCGAACACCGGGGAGCTGTTTTTT.

The rearrangement joins TRBV2 to TRBJ2-1; 14 positions match TRBD2. The CDR3 totals 14 residues. Trimming removed 10 bases from V and 8 bases from J; junction bases left unmatched: 7. In germline, CDR1 is SNHLY, CDR2 FYNNEI. In nucleotides, the CDR3 is TGTGCCACCAGACTAGCGGGAGGGCCAGATGAGCAGTTCTTC. Amino acids: CATRLAGGPDEQFF.

The gene calls are TRBV12-5 and TRBJ2-1; TRBD2 matches 10 bases. After removal of 2 bases from V and 3 bases from J, the junction contained 7 bases not matched to a gene. CDR3 length: 17 amino acids. Germline loops: CDR1 LGHNT, CDR2 FRNRAP. The CDR3 coding sequence is TGTGCTAGTGGTTTGTCCACTAGCGGGGATTACTACAATGAGCAGTTCTTC. Translated: CASGLSTSGDYYNEQFF.

This clone was seen only once. The gene calls are TRBV2 and TRBJ2-3, with 7 nucleotides matching TRBD1. This CDR3 has 15 amino acids. Germline V lookup: CDR1 SNHLY, CDR2 FYNNEI. Trimming removed 5 bases from V and 0 bases from J; junction bases left unmatched: 5. DNA for the CDR3: TGTGCCAGCAGTATTGGACAGGTTAGCACAGATACGCAGTATTTT. Amino acid sequence: CASSIGQVSTDTQYF.

The chain combines TRBV25-1 with TRBJ1-1; D might be TRBD1 (6 bases). Germline V gene lookup returns CDR1 MGHDK and CDR2 SYGVNS. The CDR3 contains 15 residues. V gave up 2 bases and J gave up 1 base, with 11 bases separating them. CDR3 nucleotides: TGTGCCAGCAGTGAAAGGGGGGGAGGGAACACTGAAGCTTTCTTT. Amino acids: CASSERGGGNTEAFF.

The chain has TRBV19 and TRBJ2-3; TRBD2 matches 15 bases. Trimming took 3 bases from V and 4 from J; bases not matched to a gene: 5. Germline V gene lookup returns CDR1 LNHDA and CDR2 SQIVND (reference sequence). The CDR3 is made up of 17 amino acids. The DNA for the CDR3 is TGTGCCAGTAGTATCCGGACTAGCGGGAGGGCCCCAGATACGCAGTATTTT. Protein sequence: CASSIRTSGRAPDTQYF.

The chain employs TRBV18 and TRBJ2-2; 10 nucleotides match TRBD2. Looked up from germline, CDR1 is KGHSH and CDR2 is LQKENI. The CDR3 runs to 15 residues. Germline trimming cut 2 bases from V and 7 bases from J; bases unmatched to any gene: 4. The CDR3 spells CASSPEPSGSGELFF. For the CDR3, the DNA is TGTGCCAGCTCACCAGAGCCTAGCGGGAGCGGGGAGCTGTTTTTT. Complete variable domain (other parts from reference TRBV18 and TRBJ2-2): NAGVMQNPRHLVRRRGQEARLRCSPMKGHSHVYWYRQLPEEGLKFMVYLQKENIIDESGMPKERFSAEFPKEGPSILRIQQVVRGDSAAYFCASSPEPSGSGELFFGEGSRLTVL.

V is TRBV5-6 and J is TRBJ2-7; D perhaps matches TRBD2 (7 bases). Germline CDR1 and CDR2: SGHDT and YYEEEE. V lost 4 bases and J 6 bases, leaving 14 bases between the germline ends. This CDR3 region has 13 residues. The CDR3 protein is CASSLGGPGEQYF. The CDR3 nucleotides read TGTGCCAGCAGCCTGGGGGGGCCGGGCGAGCAGTACTTC.

The rearrangement joins TRBV24-1 to TRBJ2-3; 8 bases align to TRBD1. V was clipped by 3 bases and J by 0 bases; unmatched bases: 4. This CDR3 is 16 amino acids long. Germline assignment: CDR1 KGHDR and CDR2 SFDVKD. CDR3 region: CATSDPGGPSTDTQYF. The DNA for the CDR3 is TGTGCCACCAGTGATCCAGGGGGCCCTAGCACAGATACGCAGTATTTT.

J is TRBJ2-1 and V is TRBV2; the match to TRBD1 covers 8 bases. Germline CDR1 and CDR2: SNHLY and FYNNEI. CDR3 length: 13 residues. Trimming at V came to 8 bases and at J to 7 bases, leaving 7 bases not matched to a gene. CDR3 amino acids: CASRAWTGNEQFF. CDR3 nucleotides: TGTGCCAGCCGAGCATGGACAGGGAATGAGCAGTTCTTC.

This clone was counted once. The chain is built from TRBV6-5 and TRBJ2-3; D is uncertain. The germline CDR1 and CDR2 sequences are MNHEY and SVGAGI. V was trimmed by 5 bases and J by 6 bases, leaving 12 bases between them. There are 13 residues in the CDR3. In DNA, the CDR3 is TGTGCCAGCAGTCCAACGGAGCAGGATACGCAGTATTTT. As protein: CASSPTEQDTQYF.

In this sample, this clone turned up many times. The genes are TRBV5-1 and TRBJ2-7; D gene ambiguous. CDR3 length: 15 residues. Germline V gene sequence: CDR1 SGHRS, CDR2 YFSETQ. Trimming left V 0 bases short and J 3 bases short, with 13 bases between. The CDR3 loop reads CASSLDLNNHYEQYF. CDR3 in DNA: TGCGCCAGCAGCTTGGATCTAAATAACCACTACGAGCAGTACTTC.

The chain employs TRBV6-6 and TRBJ2-3; 11 nucleotides align to TRBD2. The CDR3 runs 15 residues. V was clipped by 5 bases and J by 2 bases; unmatched bases: 3. Germline assignment: CDR1 MNHNY and CDR2 SVGAGI (reference sequence). CDR3 coding DNA: TGTGCCAGCAGTAGACTAGCGGGAATCACAGATACGCAGTATTTT. This gives the protein CASSRLAGITDTQYF.

There are a few counts of this clone. This chain connects TRBV28 to TRBJ1-2; TRBD1 matches 8 bases. This CDR3 comprises 15 residues. V dropped 5 bases and J dropped 4; count of bases not matched to a gene: 9. The germline V gene has CDR1 MDHEN and CDR2 SYDVKM. DNA of the CDR3: TGTGCCAGCAGTACCATCGCGACAGGGGTCTATGGCTACACCTTC. It is translated as CASSTIATGVYGYTF.

This clone was counted only a few times. The chain recombines TRBV14 with TRBJ2-5, with D possibly being TRBD1 (6 bases). The V and J ends lost 0 bases and 5 bases respectively, with 13 bases between them. The germline V gene encodes CDR1 SGHDN and CDR2 FVKESK. CDR3 length: 15 amino acids. The DNA of the CDR3 is TGTGCCAGCAGCCAAGATACAGGGCCGGGGGAGACCCAGTACTTC. Translation gives CASSQDTGPGETQYF.

The chain carries TRBV5-6 and TRBJ2-2; D unresolved. Trimming shortened V by 7 bases and J by 3 bases, and 7 bases separated the two germline ends. Germline CDR1 SGHDT, CDR2 YYEEEE. This CDR3 is 12 amino acids long. The CDR3 region is CASGLYTGELFF. CDR3 DNA sequence: TGTGCCAGCGGCCTTTACACCGGGGAGCTGTTTTTT.

The gene calls are TRBV6-5 and TRBJ2-2; the D gene is possibly TRBD1 (6 bases). In germline, CDR1 is MNHEY, CDR2 SVGAGI. This CDR3 region has 15 residues. V was cut by 0 bases and J by 5 bases, with 10 bases left in between. The CDR3 bases are TGTGCCAGCAGTTACTCGACAGGAGGAACCGGGGAGCTGTTTTTT. Its protein is CASSYSTGGTGELFF.

This chain joins TRBV7-2 and TRBJ2-7, with 8 bases fitting TRBD1. Germline-derived CDR1 and CDR2 are SGHTA and FQGNSA. CDR3 length: 15 residues. V dropped 2 bases and J dropped 3; count of bases not matched to a gene: 6. This CDR3 is CASSLIGQGHYEQYF. In DNA, the CDR3 is TGTGCCAGCAGCTTAATTGGACAGGGTCACTACGAGCAGTACTTC.

This clone was seen a few times. A junction end diverges from the germline sequence, so it may reflect a read error. This chain connects TRBV6-5 to TRBJ1-4; 7 bases map to TRBD1. The germline CDR1 and CDR2 sequences are MNHEY and SVGAGI. The CDR3 extends over 16 amino acids. The CDR3 DNA follows: TGTGCCAGCAGTCACTCCGGGTTCAGGGGGAATGAAAAACTGTTTTTT. Amino acids: CASSHSGFRGNEKLFF.